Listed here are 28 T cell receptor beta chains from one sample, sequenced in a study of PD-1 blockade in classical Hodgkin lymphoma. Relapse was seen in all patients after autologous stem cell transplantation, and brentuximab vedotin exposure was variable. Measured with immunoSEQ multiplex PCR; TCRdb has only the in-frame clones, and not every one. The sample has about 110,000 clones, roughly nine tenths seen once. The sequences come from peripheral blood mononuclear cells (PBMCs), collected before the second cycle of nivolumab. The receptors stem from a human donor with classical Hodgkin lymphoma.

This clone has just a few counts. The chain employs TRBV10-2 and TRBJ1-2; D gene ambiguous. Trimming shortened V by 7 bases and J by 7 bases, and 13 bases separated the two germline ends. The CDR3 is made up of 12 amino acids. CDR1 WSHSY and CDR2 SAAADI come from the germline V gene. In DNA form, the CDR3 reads TGCGCCAGCAAAGACGTGCTAGGTGGCTACACCTTC. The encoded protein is CASKDVLGGYTF.

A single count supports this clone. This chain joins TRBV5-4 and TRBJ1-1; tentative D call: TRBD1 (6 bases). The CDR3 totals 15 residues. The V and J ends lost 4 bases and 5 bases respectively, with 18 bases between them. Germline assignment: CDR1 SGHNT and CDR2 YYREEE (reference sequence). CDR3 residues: CASSVDGGGLTEAFF. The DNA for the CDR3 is TGTGCCAGCAGCGTCGACGGGGGCGGGCTGACTGAAGCTTTCTTT.

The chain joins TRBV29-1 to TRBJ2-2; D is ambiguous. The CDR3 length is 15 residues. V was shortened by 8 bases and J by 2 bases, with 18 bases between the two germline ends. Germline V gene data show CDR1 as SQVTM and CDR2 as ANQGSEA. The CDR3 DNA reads TGCAGCATAATACCCGGGTCCTCAAACACCGGGGAGCTGTTTTTT. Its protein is CSIIPGSSNTGELFF.

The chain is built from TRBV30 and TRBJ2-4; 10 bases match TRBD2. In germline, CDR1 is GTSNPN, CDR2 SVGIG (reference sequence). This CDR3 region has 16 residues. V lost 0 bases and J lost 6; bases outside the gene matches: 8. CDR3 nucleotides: TGTGCCTGGAGTGTAGTATGGACTAGCGGCGCAAACATTCAGTACTTC. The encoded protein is CAWSVVWTSGANIQYF.

The CDR3 region is CASSLDLRDFSYEQYF. The CDR3 nucleotides read TGTGCCAGCAGCTTAGACCTCCGGGACTTCTCCTACGAGCAGTACTTC. The chain links TRBV11-2 to TRBJ2-7; the D gene is possibly TRBD2 (6 bases). The V end was cut by 0 bases, the J end by 0 bases, with 12 bases between. This CDR3 is built from 16 residues. Germline V gene sequence: CDR1 SGHAT, CDR2 FQNNGV.

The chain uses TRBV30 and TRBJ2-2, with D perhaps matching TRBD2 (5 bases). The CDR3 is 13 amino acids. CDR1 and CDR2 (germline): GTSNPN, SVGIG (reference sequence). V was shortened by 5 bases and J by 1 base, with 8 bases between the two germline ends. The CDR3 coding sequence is TGTGCCTGGGTTAGCGTGAACACCGGGGAGCTGTTTTTT. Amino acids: CAWVSVNTGELFF.

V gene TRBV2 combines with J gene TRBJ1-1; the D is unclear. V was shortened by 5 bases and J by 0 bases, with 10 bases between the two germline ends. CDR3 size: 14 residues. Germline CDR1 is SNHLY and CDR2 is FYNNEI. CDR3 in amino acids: CASSRPHMNTEAFF. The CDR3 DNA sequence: TGTGCCAGCAGTAGACCGCACATGAACACTGAAGCTTTCTTT.

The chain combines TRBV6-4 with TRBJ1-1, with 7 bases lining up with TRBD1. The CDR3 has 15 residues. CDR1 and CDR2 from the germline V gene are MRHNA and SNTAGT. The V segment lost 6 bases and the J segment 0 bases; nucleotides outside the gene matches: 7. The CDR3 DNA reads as TGTGCCAGCAGCACCTCGGGACAGCTGAACACTGAAGCTTTCTTT. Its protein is CASSTSGQLNTEAFF.

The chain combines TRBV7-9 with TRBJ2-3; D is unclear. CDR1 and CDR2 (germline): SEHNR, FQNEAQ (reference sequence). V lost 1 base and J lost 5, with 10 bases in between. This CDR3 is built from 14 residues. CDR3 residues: CASSLELSRDTQYF. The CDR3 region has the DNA TGTGCCAGCAGCTTAGAACTCTCTCGAGATACGCAGTATTTT.

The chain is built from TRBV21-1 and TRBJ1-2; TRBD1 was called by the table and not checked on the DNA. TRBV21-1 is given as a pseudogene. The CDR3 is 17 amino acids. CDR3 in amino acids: CASSKERSQGSDCGYTF. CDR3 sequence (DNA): TGTGCCAGCAGCAAAGAGAGAAGTCAGGGGAGCGACTGTGGCTACACCTTC.

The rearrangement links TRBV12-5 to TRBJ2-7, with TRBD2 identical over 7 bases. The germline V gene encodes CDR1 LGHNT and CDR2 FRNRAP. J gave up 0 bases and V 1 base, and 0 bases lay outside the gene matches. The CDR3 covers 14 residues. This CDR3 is CASGLGGSSYEQYF. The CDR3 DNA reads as TGTGCTAGTGGTTTGGGCGGGAGCTCCTACGAGCAGTACTTC.

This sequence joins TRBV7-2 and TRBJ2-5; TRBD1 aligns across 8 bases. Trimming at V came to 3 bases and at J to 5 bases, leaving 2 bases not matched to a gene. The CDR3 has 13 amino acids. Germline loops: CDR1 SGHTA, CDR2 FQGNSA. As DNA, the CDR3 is TGTGCCAGCAGCTTCAGGGGGCAGGAGACCCAGTACTTC. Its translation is CASSFRGQETQYF. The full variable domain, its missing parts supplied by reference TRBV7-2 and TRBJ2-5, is GAGVSQSPSNKVTEKGKDVELRCDPISGHTALYWYRQSLGQGLEFLIYFQGNSAPDKSGLPSDRFSAERTGGSVSTLTIQRTQQEDSAVYLCASSFRGQETQYFGPGTRLLVL.

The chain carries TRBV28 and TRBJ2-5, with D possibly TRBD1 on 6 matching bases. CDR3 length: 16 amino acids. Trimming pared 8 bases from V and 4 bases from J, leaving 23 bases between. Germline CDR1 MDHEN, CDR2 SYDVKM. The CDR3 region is CASLEAPLLGAETQYF. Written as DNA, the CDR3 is TGTGCCAGCCTCGAGGCCCCCCTTTTGGGGGCAGAGACCCAGTACTTC.

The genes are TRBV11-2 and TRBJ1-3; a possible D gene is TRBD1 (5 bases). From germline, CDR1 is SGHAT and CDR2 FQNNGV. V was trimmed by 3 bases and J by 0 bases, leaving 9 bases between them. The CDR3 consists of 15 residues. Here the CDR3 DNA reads TGTGCCAGCAGCTTCCCAGGGAACTCTGGAAACACCATATATTTT. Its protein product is CASSFPGNSGNTIYF. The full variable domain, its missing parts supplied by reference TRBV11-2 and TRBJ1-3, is EAGVAQSPRYKIIEKRQSVAFWCNPISGHATLYWYQQILGQGPKLLIQFQNNGVVDDSQLPKDRFSAERLKGVDSTLKIQPAKLEDSAVYLCASSFPGNSGNTIYFGEGSWLTVV.

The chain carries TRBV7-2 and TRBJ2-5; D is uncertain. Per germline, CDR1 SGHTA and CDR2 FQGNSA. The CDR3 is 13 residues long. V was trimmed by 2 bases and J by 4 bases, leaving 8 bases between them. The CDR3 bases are TGTGCCAGCAGCTTACAGGTTACAGAGACCCAGTACTTC. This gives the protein CASSLQVTETQYF.

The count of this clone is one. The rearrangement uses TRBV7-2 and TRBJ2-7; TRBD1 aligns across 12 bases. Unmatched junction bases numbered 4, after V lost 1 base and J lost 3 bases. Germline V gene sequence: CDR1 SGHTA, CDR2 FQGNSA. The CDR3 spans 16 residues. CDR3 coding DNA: TGTGCCAGCAGCTTAGATGGGACAGGGGGCTTCTACGAGCAGTACTTC. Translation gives CASSLDGTGGFYEQYF.

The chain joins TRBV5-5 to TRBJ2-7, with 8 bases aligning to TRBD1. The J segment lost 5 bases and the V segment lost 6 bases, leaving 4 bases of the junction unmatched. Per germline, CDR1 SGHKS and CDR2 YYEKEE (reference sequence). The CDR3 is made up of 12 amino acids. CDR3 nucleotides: TGTGCCAGCACGTACAGGGGGAACGAGCAGTACTTC. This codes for CASTYRGNEQYF. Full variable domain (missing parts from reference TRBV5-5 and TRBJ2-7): DAGVTQSPTHLIKTRGQQVTLRCSPISGHKSVSWYQQVLGQGPQFIFQYYEKEERGRGNFPDRFSARQFPNYSSELNVNALLLGDSALYLCASTYRGNEQYFGPGTRLTVT.

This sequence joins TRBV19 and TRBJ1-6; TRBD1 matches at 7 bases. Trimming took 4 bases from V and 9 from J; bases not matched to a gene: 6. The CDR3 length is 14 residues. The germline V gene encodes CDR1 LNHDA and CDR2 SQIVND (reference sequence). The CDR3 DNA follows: TGTGCCAGTAGTACGGCCAGGGGGACTTCACCCCTCCACTTT. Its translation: CASSTARGTSPLHF.

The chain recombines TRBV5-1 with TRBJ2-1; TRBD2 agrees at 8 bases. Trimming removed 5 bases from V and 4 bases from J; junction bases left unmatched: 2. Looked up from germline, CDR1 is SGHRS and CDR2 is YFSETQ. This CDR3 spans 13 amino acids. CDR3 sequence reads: CASRLAEYNEQFF. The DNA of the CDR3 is TGCGCCAGCAGACTAGCGGAATACAATGAGCAGTTCTTC.

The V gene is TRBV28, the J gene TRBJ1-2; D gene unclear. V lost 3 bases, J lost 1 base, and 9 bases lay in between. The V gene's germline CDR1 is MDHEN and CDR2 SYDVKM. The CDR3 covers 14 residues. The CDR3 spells CASSLARLNYGYTF. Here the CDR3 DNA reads TGTGCCAGCAGTTTGGCTAGACTTAACTATGGCTACACCTTC.

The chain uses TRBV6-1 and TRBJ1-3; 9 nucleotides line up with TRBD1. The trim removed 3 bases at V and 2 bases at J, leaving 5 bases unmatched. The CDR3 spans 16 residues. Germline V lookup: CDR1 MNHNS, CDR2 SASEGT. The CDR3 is CASSDPGQGAGNTIYF. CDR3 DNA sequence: TGTGCCAGCAGTGACCCGGGACAGGGCGCTGGAAACACCATATATTTT.

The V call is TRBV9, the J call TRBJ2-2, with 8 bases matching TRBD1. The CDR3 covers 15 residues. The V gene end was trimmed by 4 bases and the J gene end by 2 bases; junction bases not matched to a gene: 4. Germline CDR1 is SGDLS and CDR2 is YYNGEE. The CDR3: CASSPGTGNTGELFF. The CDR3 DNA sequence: TGTGCCAGCAGCCCCGGGACAGGAAACACCGGGGAGCTGTTTTTT.

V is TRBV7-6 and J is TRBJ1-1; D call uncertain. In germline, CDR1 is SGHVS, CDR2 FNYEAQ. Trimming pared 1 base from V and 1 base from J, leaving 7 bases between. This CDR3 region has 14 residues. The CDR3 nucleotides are TGTGCCAGCAGCTTAGGGCACCAGAACACTGAAGCTTTCTTT. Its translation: CASSLGHQNTEAFF.

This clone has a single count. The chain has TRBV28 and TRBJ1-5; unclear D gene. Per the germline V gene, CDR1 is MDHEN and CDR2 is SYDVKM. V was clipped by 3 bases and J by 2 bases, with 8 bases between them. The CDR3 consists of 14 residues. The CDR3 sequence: CASSFVGRNQPQHF. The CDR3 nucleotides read TGTGCCAGCAGTTTCGTAGGGCGCAATCAGCCCCAGCATTTT. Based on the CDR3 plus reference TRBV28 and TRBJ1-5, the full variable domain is DVKVTQSSRYLVKRTGEKVFLECVQDMDHENMFWYRQDPGLGLRLIYFSYDVKMKEKGDIPEGYSVSREKKERFSLILESASTNQTSMYLCASSFVGRNQPQHFGDGTRLSIL.

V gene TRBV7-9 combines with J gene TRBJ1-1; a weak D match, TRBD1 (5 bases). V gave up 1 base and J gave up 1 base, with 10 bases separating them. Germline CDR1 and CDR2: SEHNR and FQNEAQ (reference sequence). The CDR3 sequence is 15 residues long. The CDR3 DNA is TGTGCCAGCAGCTTAGACGGGACGGCGAACACTGAAGCTTTCTTT. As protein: CASSLDGTANTEAFF.

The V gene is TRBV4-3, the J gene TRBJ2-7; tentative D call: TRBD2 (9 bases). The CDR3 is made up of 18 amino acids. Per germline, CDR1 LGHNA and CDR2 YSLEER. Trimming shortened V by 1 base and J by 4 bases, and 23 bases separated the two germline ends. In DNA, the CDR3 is TGCGCCAGCAGCCAAGGGCAGGGGGCCCCCGGACTAGCGTACGAGCAGTACTTC. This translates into CASSQGQGAPGLAYEQYF.

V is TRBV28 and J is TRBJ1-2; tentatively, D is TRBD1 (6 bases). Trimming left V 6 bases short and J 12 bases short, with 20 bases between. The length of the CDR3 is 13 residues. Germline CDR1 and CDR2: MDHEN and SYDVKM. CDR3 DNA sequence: TGTGCCAGCAGCTTTTCGCCGGGACACGCGGACACCTTC. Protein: CASSFSPGHADTF.

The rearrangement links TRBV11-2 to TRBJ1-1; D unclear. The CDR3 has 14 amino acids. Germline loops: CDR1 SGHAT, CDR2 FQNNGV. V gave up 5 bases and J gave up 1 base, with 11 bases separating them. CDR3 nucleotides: TGTGCCAGCAGCCCAAGAGATGGGAACACTGAAGCTTTCTTT. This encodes CASSPRDGNTEAFF.